The 22 T cell receptor beta chains reported below all come from one sample, sequenced in a study of CD8 T cells in ankylosing spondylitis (dated 2017 in TCRdb). Preparation of the library involved 5' RACE. TCRdb names Illumina HiSeq 2500 as the instrument used. TCRdb passed the public sequencing reads through fastp at Q25 and MiXCR, retaining productive beta sequences. Every entry covers one CDR3 protein and lists the most common genes and DNA from its rows. The sample table holds fewer than 500,000 distinct CDR3 sequences, of which 25% to 30% were seen once. The ten largest account for over 0.8% of the sample. No antigen has been assigned to these receptors. What the authors observed across the whole study: A TCR beta motif made up of seven or eight highly homologous amino acid variants appeared to be characteristic of blood from ankylosing spondylitis patients.

The sequencing input was blood, either unsorted or a sorted T cell fraction (not recorded which). Receptors originate from a male donor with ankylosing spondylitis.

The rearrangement links TRBV3-1 to TRBJ2-1, with D possibly being TRBD1 (6 bases). This CDR3 is 14 amino acids long. Trimming removed 3 bases at V and 8 bases at J, with 14 bases between. Germline V lookup: CDR1 LGHDT, CDR2 YNNKEL (reference sequence). CDR3 bases: TGTGCCAGCAGCCATTCAGGGGCTCTCCATGAGCAGTTCTTC. It codes for CASSHSGALHEQFF.

This rearrangement joins TRBV5-1 to TRBJ2-7, with 8 bases matching TRBD2. The CDR3 runs to 14 residues. Germline-derived CDR1 and CDR2 are SGHRS and YFSETQ. V dropped 4 bases and J dropped 1; count of bases not matched to a gene: 4. The CDR3 loop reads CASSRAGESYEQYF. Written as DNA, the CDR3 is TGCGCCAGCAGCCGAGCGGGAGAATCCTACGAGCAGTACTTC.

The rearrangement joins TRBV24-1 to TRBJ2-3; D is undetermined. Trimming removed 2 bases from V and 0 bases from J, with 5 bases in between. The CDR3 is made up of 14 amino acids. Per the germline V gene, CDR1 is KGHDR and CDR2 is SFDVKD. The CDR3 here is CATSDSQSTDTQYF. DNA for the CDR3: TGTGCCACCAGTGATTCCCAGAGCACAGATACGCAGTATTTT.

CDR3 amino acids: CASSLSGGGKRSPLHF. As DNA, the CDR3 is TGCGCCAGCAGCTTGTCGGGCGGGGGGAAGAGATCACCCCTCCACTTT. The rearrangement links TRBV5-1 to TRBJ1-6, with a tentative D call TRBD1 (5 bases). CDR3 length: 16 amino acids. Trimming cost V 1 base and J 10 bases, with 18 bases left between them. From germline, CDR1 is SGHRS and CDR2 YFSETQ.

This clonotype was seen once. Compared with germline, one end of the junction differs, possibly owing to a read error. The chain joins TRBV14 to TRBJ1-1; no clear D. The V gene's germline CDR1 is SGHDN and CDR2 FVKESK. This CDR3 is 12 amino acids long. CDR3 sequence reads: CASRQVGGEAFF. CDR3 DNA: TGTGCCAGCAGACAAGTAGGAGGTGAAGCTTTCTTT.

V usage is TRBV7-2 and J usage is TRBJ2-1, with a possible D match to TRBD1 (5 bases). In germline, CDR1 is SGHTA, CDR2 FQGNSA. CDR3 length: 16 amino acids. Trimming took 0 bases from V and 3 from J, leaving 12 bases between them. The CDR3 nucleotides read TGTGCCAGCAGCTTAGCGTTGGGGCTGGGCTACAATGAGCAGTTCTTC. Translating gives CASSLALGLGYNEQFF.

In its sample, this clonotype was seen once. The chain has TRBV2 and TRBJ2-5, with 10 bases identical to TRBD2. V lost 5 bases, J lost 8 bases, and 11 bases stayed unmatched. CDR3 size: 15 residues. The germline CDR1 and CDR2 sequences are SNHLY and FYNNEI. CDR3 nucleotide sequence: TGTGCCAGCAGTTCCTTGTTGGTAGCGGGAGGAACCCAGTACTTC. It specifies CASSSLLVAGGTQYF.

This clonotype was seen only a few times. This rearrangement joins TRBV5-1 to TRBJ2-3; D unresolved. Germline V CDR1 and CDR2: SGHRS, YFSETQ. Trimming pared 0 bases from V and 0 bases from J, leaving 8 bases between. The CDR3 covers 15 residues. CDR3 sequence: CASSLVSASTDTQYF. DNA for the CDR3: TGCGCCAGCAGCTTGGTCTCGGCTAGCACAGATACGCAGTATTTT.

This clonotype has only one observation. The rearrangement uses TRBV24-1 and TRBJ2-5; 11 positions agree with TRBD2. After removal of 4 bases from V and 5 bases from J, the junction contained 11 bases not matched to a gene. This CDR3 contains 17 residues. The germline V gene has CDR1 KGHDR and CDR2 SFDVKD. CDR3 bases: TGTGCCACCAGTGAGCCCGGGACTAGCGGACTTCGGGAGACCCAGTACTTC. Encoded protein: CATSEPGTSGLRETQYF.

This rearrangement joins TRBV12-3 or TRBV12-4 to TRBJ2-7; tentative D call: TRBD2 (5 bases). Trimming shortened V by 4 bases and J by 2 bases, and 9 bases separated the two germline ends. This CDR3 comprises 13 residues. The CDR3 DNA reads as TGTGCCAGCAGTTACGGGGTTCCCTACGAGCAGTACGTC. The encoded protein is CASSYGVPYEQYV.

This clonotype was seen just once. This chain connects TRBV19 to TRBJ1-4; 10 bases agree with TRBD1. The CDR3 runs to 15 residues. The J segment lost 5 bases and the V segment lost 9 bases, leaving 9 bases of the junction unmatched. Germline V lookup: CDR1 LNHDA, CDR2 SQIVND (reference sequence). CDR3 residues: CASSPDRGFNEKLFF. CDR3 sequence (DNA): TGTGCCAGCTCCCCGGACAGGGGGTTCAATGAAAAACTGTTTTTT. The full variable domain, in which reference TRBV19 and TRBJ1-4 provide the parts outside the CDR3, is DGGITQSPKYLFRKEGQNVTLSCEQNLNHDAMYWYRQDPGQGLRLIYYSQIVNDFQKGDIAEGYSVSREKKESFPLTVTSAQKNPTAFYLCASSPDRGFNEKLFFGSGTQLSVL.

V usage is TRBV3-1 and J usage is TRBJ2-5; D possibly matches TRBD1 or TRBD2 (5 bases each). The V gene's germline CDR1 is LGHDT and CDR2 YNNKEL (reference sequence). This CDR3 is 15 amino acids long. Trimming took off 2 bases at V and 5 bases at J, with 15 bases between the two ends. The chain's CDR3 is CASSQFRRGRETQYF. CDR3 nucleotide sequence: TGTGCCAGCAGCCAATTCCGCCGGGGCCGGGAGACCCAGTACTTC.

This clonotype was detected a few times. The genes are TRBV7-9 and TRBJ2-7, with TRBD2 identical over 9 bases. V lost 5 bases and J lost 5; bases outside the gene matches: 7. This CDR3 spans 14 amino acids. Per germline, CDR1 SEHNR and CDR2 FQNEAQ (reference sequence). In DNA form, the CDR3 reads TGTGCCAGCAGCCAAGGGTTAGCGGGAGACGAGCAGTACGTC. Amino acids: CASSQGLAGDEQYV.

This clonotype was seen ten or more times. V is TRBV20-1 and J is TRBJ2-1; D not resolved. Trimming took 6 bases from V and 0 from J, leaving 12 bases between them. This CDR3 is built from 14 residues. Germline values: CDR1 DFQATT, CDR2 SNEGSKA (reference sequence). The chain's CDR3 is CSAPGRSSYNEQFF. The DNA of the CDR3 is TGCAGTGCCCCGGGCAGGAGCTCCTACAATGAGCAGTTCTTC.

This chain uses TRBV5-6 with TRBJ1-5; D remains ambiguous. V dropped 0 bases and J dropped 0 bases, with 7 bases sitting between them. The CDR3 length is 15 residues. Germline values: CDR1 SGHDT, CDR2 YYEEEE. The CDR3 bases are TGTGCCAGCAGCTTGGAACAGTATAGCAATCAGCCCCAGCATTTT. It codes for CASSLEQYSNQPQHF.

A few counts support this clonotype. V is TRBV6-4 and J is TRBJ1-2; TRBD1 agrees at 9 bases. The trim removed 1 base at V and 2 bases at J, leaving 2 bases unmatched. Per germline, CDR1 MRHNA and CDR2 SNTAGT. The CDR3 loop spans 15 amino acids. The CDR3 protein is CASSDFGTGNYGYTF. CDR3 nucleotides: TGTGCCAGCAGTGACTTCGGGACAGGGAACTATGGCTACACCTTC.

This clonotype was observed many times. The chain uses TRBV6-1 and TRBJ1-1; D ambiguous. The CDR3 runs 13 residues. CDR1 is MNHNS, CDR2 SASEGT, per germline. The V gene lost 6 bases and the J gene lost 1 base, with 9 bases spanning the gap. In nucleotides, the CDR3 is TGTGCCAGCAGCGAGCGAGGGAACACTGAAGCTTTCTTT. Translating gives CASSERGNTEAFF.

This clonotype was detected many times. This rearrangement joins TRBV5-1 to TRBJ2-2; maybe TRBD1 (5 bases). CDR1 and CDR2 (germline): SGHRS, YFSETQ. The CDR3 has 14 amino acids. V gave up 6 bases and J gave up 0 bases, with 9 bases separating them. CDR3 sequence reads: CASTQGSNTGELFF. In DNA form, the CDR3 reads TGCGCCAGCACCCAGGGTTCGAACACCGGGGAGCTGTTTTTT.

The chain couples TRBV3-1 to TRBJ2-5, with unresolved D. This CDR3 comprises 16 residues. Germline assignment: CDR1 LGHDT and CDR2 YNNKEL (reference sequence). The V end was cut by 1 base, the J end by 5 bases, with 17 bases between. The CDR3 is CASSQVLALTGETQYF. Here the CDR3 DNA reads TGTGCCAGCAGCCAAGTTTTAGCTTTGACTGGTGAGACCCAGTACTTC.

The table lists this clonotype with a few counts. V and J are TRBV6-1 and TRBJ2-1; D could derive from TRBD1 or TRBD2 (6 bases each). This CDR3 is built from 13 residues. Germline V gene sequence: CDR1 MNHNS, CDR2 SASEGT. Deletions cut 8 bases from V and 8 bases from J, with 16 bases between. This CDR3 is CASGERGQDEQFF. The DNA for the CDR3 is TGTGCCAGCGGCGAACGGGGGCAAGATGAGCAGTTCTTC.

This clonotype was counted at least ten times. The rearrangement links TRBV10-2 to TRBJ1-1; perhaps TRBD1 as D (6 bases). V was pared by 10 bases and J by 3 bases, with 21 bases between. Germline V gives CDR1 WSHSY, CDR2 SAAADI. The CDR3 extends over 15 amino acids. The CDR3 sequence is CATMTGLLGYTEAFF. Written as DNA, the CDR3 is TGCGCCACCATGACAGGCCTTCTAGGGTACACTGAAGCTTTCTTT.

This clonotype turned up a few times. This chain links TRBV6-2 or TRBV6-3 with TRBJ2-2; D is unresolved. In germline, CDR1 is MNHEY, CDR2 SVGEGT. Deletions cut 6 bases from V and 5 bases from J, with 4 bases between. CDR3 length: 11 amino acids. CDR3 nucleotides: TGTGCCAGCAGGAAGACCGGGGAGCTGTTTTTT. Protein: CASRKTGELFF.